These 2 T cell receptor beta chains were sequenced from one sample in a study of T-cell memory formation after mild COVID-19. TCRdb processed the 5' RACE reads anew with MiXCR; each CDR3 protein has one entry. Of roughly 400,000 distinct CDR3 sequences in the sample, roughly 24% were seen once. The sample comprised PBMCs or a T cell subset sorted from them (not recorded which). The origin of the receptors is an adult woman who had mild COVID-19 (a few samples of this study predate the infection). Cell type and time point are not known.

The chain employs TRBV7-9 and TRBJ2-1; 9 nucleotides agree with TRBD1. Losses at the gene ends were 2 bases for V and 2 bases for J; bases not matched to a gene: 10. Germline-derived CDR1 and CDR2 are SEHNR and FQNEAQ (reference sequence). The length of the CDR3 is 18 residues. CDR3 in DNA: TGTGCCAGCAGCTTACCAGCACCGGGACAGGGAGCCTACAATGAGCAGTTCTTC. Amino acid sequence: CASSLPAPGQGAYNEQFF.

The chain employs TRBV27 and TRBJ2-4, with D possibly called TRBD1 or TRBD2 (5 bases each). This CDR3 has 14 residues. Germline CDR1 MNHEY, CDR2 SMNVEV (reference sequence). With 6 bases removed from V and 6 bases from J, the gap between germline ends came to 15 bases. The CDR3 here is CASSKGSGRNIQYF. The CDR3 DNA is TGTGCCAGCAGCAAGGGTTCAGGGAGAAACATTCAGTACTTC.